This T cell receptor beta chain was documented in a study of T cell repertoires in cytomegalovirus infection. TCRdb reprocessed the reads via MiXCR and lists one record per CDR3 protein. The table has about 360,000 distinct CDR3 sequences, approximately 18% seen once. The ends were cut back, 6 bases at V and 9 bases at J, with 15 bases in the middle. From germline, CDR1 is SNHLY and CDR2 FYNNEI. CDR3 size: 13 residues. The rearrangement links TRBV2 to TRBJ2-1; no definite D call. The specimen sequenced was PBMCs. The source of this sequence is a human donor in good health (CMV status not recorded). Some clones in this sample may be carry-over from other donors' samples. This CDR3 is CASSVARNIEQFF. CDR3 nucleotides: TGTGCCAGCAGCGTCGCTAGAAATATTGAGCAGTTCTTC.